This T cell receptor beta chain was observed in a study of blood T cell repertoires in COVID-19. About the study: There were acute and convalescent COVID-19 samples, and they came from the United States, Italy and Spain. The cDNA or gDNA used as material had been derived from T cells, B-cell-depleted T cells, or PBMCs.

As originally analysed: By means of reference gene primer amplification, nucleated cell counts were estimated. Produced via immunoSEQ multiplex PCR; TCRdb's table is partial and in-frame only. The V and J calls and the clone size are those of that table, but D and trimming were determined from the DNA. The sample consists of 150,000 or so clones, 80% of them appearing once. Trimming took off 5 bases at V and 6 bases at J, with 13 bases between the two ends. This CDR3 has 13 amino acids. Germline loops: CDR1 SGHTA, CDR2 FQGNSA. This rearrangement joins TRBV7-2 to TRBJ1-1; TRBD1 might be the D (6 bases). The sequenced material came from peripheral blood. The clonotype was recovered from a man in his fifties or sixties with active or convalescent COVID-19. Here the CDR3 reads CASSPQQGSEAFF. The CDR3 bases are TGTGCCAGCAGCCCCCAACAGGGTTCTGAAGCTTTCTTT.